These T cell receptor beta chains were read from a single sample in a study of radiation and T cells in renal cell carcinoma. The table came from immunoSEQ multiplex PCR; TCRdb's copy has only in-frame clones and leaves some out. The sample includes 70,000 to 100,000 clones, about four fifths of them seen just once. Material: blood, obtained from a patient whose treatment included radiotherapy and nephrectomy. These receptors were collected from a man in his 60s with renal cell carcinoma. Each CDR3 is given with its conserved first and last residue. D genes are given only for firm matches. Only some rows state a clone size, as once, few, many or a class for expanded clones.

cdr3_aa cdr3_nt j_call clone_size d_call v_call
CASSVEGQNTEAFF TGTGCCAGCAGCGTTGAGGGGCAGAACACTGAAGCTTTCTTT TRBJ1-1 - - TRBV2
CASSLEGFAENSPLHF TGTGCCAGCAGCTTAGAAGGTTTCGCAGAAAATTCACCCCTCCACTTT TRBJ1-6 - - TRBV5-4
CASSQGSSPWDGELFF TGTGCCAGCAGCCAAGGCAGCTCACCGTGGGACGGGGAGCTGTTTTTT TRBJ2-2 - - TRBV14
CASSTDRGGHEQYF TGTGCCAGCAGCACGGACAGGGGAGGCCACGAGCAGTACTTC TRBJ2-7 - TRBD1 TRBV11-2
CASSDAQGNYGYTF TGTGCCAGCAGTGATGCACAGGGGAACTATGGCTACACCTTC TRBJ1-2 - TRBD1 TRBV6-1
CASSFDRGRSGYTF TGTGCCAGCAGCTTCGACAGGGGGCGTAGTGGCTACACCTTC TRBJ1-2 - TRBD1 TRBV11-2
CASSELGTDTQYF TGTGCCAGCAGTGAATTGGGTACAGATACGCAGTATTTT TRBJ2-3 - - TRBV25-1
CASSQPDRVRETQYF TGCGCCAGCAGCCAACCCGATAGGGTGCGGGAGACCCAGTACTTC TRBJ2-5 - - TRBV4-1
CASSQDLQTSYNEQFF TGCGCCAGCAGCCAAGATTTACAGACCTCCTACAATGAGCAGTTCTTC TRBJ2-1 - - TRBV4-1
CASRVTGTGNTIYF TGTGCCAGCAGGGTGACAGGGACTGGAAACACCATATATTTT TRBJ1-3 - TRBD1 TRBV2
CASSEAGLNTGELFF TGTGCCAGCAGTGAAGCGGGACTGAACACCGGGGAGCTGTTTTTT TRBJ2-2 - - TRBV6-1
CASSLRPSGRFRSNEQFF TGTGCCAGCAGCCTTAGGCCTAGCGGGAGATTTCGGAGTAATGAGCAGTTCTTC TRBJ2-1 - TRBD2 TRBV7-9
CASSSRAGELFF TGTGCCAGCAGCAGTAGAGCCGGGGAGCTGTTTTTT TRBJ2-2 - - TRBV11-2
CASSLKDRGLDTGELFF TGTGCCAGCAGCCTAAAGGACAGGGGGCTCGACACCGGGGAGCTGTTTTTT TRBJ2-2 once TRBD1 TRBV13